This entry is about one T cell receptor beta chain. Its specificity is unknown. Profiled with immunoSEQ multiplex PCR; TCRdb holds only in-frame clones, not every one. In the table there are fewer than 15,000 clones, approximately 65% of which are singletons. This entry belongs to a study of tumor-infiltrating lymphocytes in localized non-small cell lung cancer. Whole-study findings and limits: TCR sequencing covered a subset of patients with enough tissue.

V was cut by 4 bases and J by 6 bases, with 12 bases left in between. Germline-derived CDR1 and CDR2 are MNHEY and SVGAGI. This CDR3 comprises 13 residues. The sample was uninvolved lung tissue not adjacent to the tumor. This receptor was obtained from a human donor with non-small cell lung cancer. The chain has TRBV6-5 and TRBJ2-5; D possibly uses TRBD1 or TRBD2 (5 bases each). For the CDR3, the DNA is TGTGCCAGCAGTTGGGGGAGTCGGAAGACCCAGTACTTC. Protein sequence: CASSWGSRKTQYF.